This T cell receptor beta chain derives from a study of OX40 agonist ivuxolimab in advanced cancers. In the case of this clone: What it recognizes is unknown.

The CDR3 is 15 residues long. V dropped 0 bases and J dropped 1 base, with 9 bases sitting between them. Germline loops: CDR1 MNHEY, CDR2 SVGAGI. Sampling of blood occurred at baseline, cycle 4 day 1, and cycle 7 day 1. The table came from immunoSEQ multiplex PCR; TCRdb's copy has only in-frame clones and leaves some out. The data show about 26,000 clones, roughly 80% seen once. Study findings and constraints: Averaged across samples, CD8+ T cells carried more expanded clones than CD4+ did.

The sequencing here drew on CD4+ or CD8+ T cells sorted from blood, taken in a trial of the OX40 agonist ivuxolimab. The sequence came from an adult with an advanced solid tumor such as melanoma, head and neck, liver or kidney cancer. V and J are TRBV6-5 and TRBJ1-2; D perhaps matches TRBD1 (5 bases). The CDR3 nucleotides read TGTGCCAGCAGTTACTCCGTGGGGGATAACTATGGCTACACCTTC. This encodes CASSYSVGDNYGYTF.